Sequencing of this TCR beta chain was carried out in a study of shared clonotypes between healthy human individuals. Amplification in unsorted PBMC replicate PCRs started from about 320 ng DNA, which equals 30,000 to 35,000 T cell genomes. Ten immunoSEQ deep assay plates were used by the authors to sequence unsorted PBMC DNA. Generated by immunoSEQ multiplex PCR, the TCRdb table keeps only in-frame clones and is missing some. The sample yields 400,000 to 500,000 clones, 79% seen once. Per germline, CDR1 LNHDA and CDR2 SQIVND (reference sequence). V was clipped by 5 bases and J by 9 bases, with 13 bases between them. The CDR3 extends over 12 amino acids.

Sequenced input: PBMCs. The sequence derives from a woman in her thirties or forties in good health. Some clones in this sample may be carry-over from other donors' samples. The chain employs TRBV19 and TRBJ1-2; possibly TRBD1 for D (6 bases). CDR3 sequence: CASSGQGYRYTF. The CDR3 bases are TGTGCCAGTAGTGGGCAGGGGTATCGCTACACCTTC. The complete variable domain, with remaining parts taken from reference TRBV19 and TRBJ1-2, reads DGGITQSPKYLFRKEGQNVTLSCEQNLNHDAMYWYRQDPGQGLRLIYYSQIVNDFQKGDIAEGYSVSREKKESFPLTVTSAQKNPTAFYLCASSGQGYRYTFGSGTRLTVV.